What follows are 27 T cell receptor beta chains derived from one specimen sequenced in a study of CD8 T cells in ankylosing spondylitis (dated by TCRdb to 2017 to 2019). The paper's findings and limits, for the study overall: A TCR beta motif of 8 or 9 highly homologous amino acid variants appeared characteristic of blood from ankylosing spondylitis patients.

Their recognized antigens are unknown. Library preparation used 5' RACE. Data came from an Illumina HiSeq 2500. TCRdb reprocessing: public reads trimmed at Q25 with fastp, clones called with MiXCR, in-frame beta chains kept. Each CDR3 protein gets just one entry, which takes the most common genes and DNA from the rows behind it. This sample is represented by fewer than 250,000 distinct CDR3 sequences; around 19% of them were singletons. The ten largest account for about 39% of the sample. Sequenced material: blood, either unsorted or a sorted T cell fraction (not recorded which). All receptors come from a male donor with ankylosing spondylitis.

CDR3 sequence (DNA): TGTGCCAGCAGCCAAGACCCGACAGGGGCTGTTGAGACTAATGAAAAACTGTTTTTT. This gives the protein CASSQDPTGAVETNEKLFF. V is TRBV4-2 and J is TRBJ1-4; TRBD1 agrees at 8 bases. This CDR3 is 19 amino acids long. V shed 0 bases and J 2 bases; nucleotides not matched to a gene: 11. Germline V gives CDR1 LGHNA, CDR2 YNFKEQ.

This clonotype has only a few counts. V is TRBV12-3 or TRBV12-4 and J is TRBJ2-7, with D perhaps matching TRBD1 or TRBD2 (6 bases each). CDR3 size: 15 residues. Trimming cost V 6 bases and J 5 bases, with 20 bases left between them. The CDR3 coding sequence is TGTGCCAGCAGCAACCAAGTGGGGGGCCAGGACGAGCAGTACTTC. Translation gives CASSNQVGGQDEQYF.

The rearrangement uses TRBV2 and TRBJ2-2; 8 nucleotides align to TRBD1. V trimming: 1 base; J trimming: 7 bases; junction bases outside the gene matches: 5. The germline V gene has CDR1 SNHLY and CDR2 FYNNEI. This CDR3 has 15 residues. The CDR3 DNA follows: TGTGCCAGCAGTGAAGGCAGGGGGCCTGGCGGGGAGCTGTTTTTT. It is translated as CASSEGRGPGGELFF.

The chain joins TRBV20-1 to TRBJ2-1, with D possibly called TRBD1 or TRBD2 (6 bases each). Germline V gene sequence: CDR1 DFQATT, CDR2 SNEGSKA (reference sequence). Trimming removed 3 bases at V and 7 bases at J, with 13 bases between. CDR3 size: 13 residues. The CDR3 nucleotides are TGCAGTGCTAGCGGGGGCAACGTGAATGAGCAGTTCTTC. It specifies CSASGGNVNEQFF.

This chain uses TRBV10-3 with TRBJ1-1; TRBD1 matches at 8 bases. This CDR3 region has 14 residues. The germline V gene has CDR1 ENHRY and CDR2 SYGVKD. V lost 2 bases and J lost 5; bases outside the gene matches: 4. CDR3 loop: CAISETGGLTEAFF. CDR3 bases: TGTGCCATCAGTGAGACAGGGGGTCTAACTGAAGCTTTCTTT.

The chain uses TRBV7-3 and TRBJ2-2; D is uncertain. Germline V lookup: CDR1 SGHTA, CDR2 FQGTGA. V was cut by 1 base and J by 5 bases, with 11 bases left in between. This CDR3 comprises 15 residues. This CDR3 reads CASSLNSLGTGELFF. DNA of the CDR3: TGTGCCAGCAGCTTAAACAGCTTGGGGACCGGGGAGCTGTTTTTT. Full variable domain (missing parts from reference TRBV7-3 and TRBJ2-2): GAGVSQTPSNKVTEKGKYVELRCDPISGHTALYWYRQSLGQGPEFLIYFQGTGAADDSGLPNDRFFAVRPEGSVSTLKIQRTERGDSAVYLCASSLNSLGTGELFFGEGSRLTVL.

This clonotype was counted a few times. The V gene is TRBV20-1, the J gene TRBJ1-2; D is uncertain. Trimming took 4 bases from V and 3 from J, leaving 18 bases between them. This CDR3 has 15 residues. Germline CDR1 and CDR2: DFQATT and SNEGSKA (reference sequence). The CDR3 reads CSATAGFEAHYGYTF. CDR3 sequence (DNA): TGCAGTGCTACCGCGGGATTCGAAGCTCACTATGGCTACACCTTC.

The rearrangement uses TRBV4-3 and TRBJ1-1, with D maybe TRBD1 (5 bases). Germline assignment: CDR1 LGHNA and CDR2 YSLEER. V gave up 5 bases and J gave up 3 bases, with 16 bases separating them. This CDR3 is built from 15 residues. CDR3 amino acids: CASSFTRSGDTEAFF. The CDR3 nucleotides are TGCGCCAGCAGCTTCACACGGTCGGGGGACACTGAAGCTTTCTTT.

In DNA, the CDR3 is TGTGCCAGCAGCCTGATTGGTTACGAGCAGTACTTC. Protein product: CASSLIGYEQYF. The chain couples TRBV12-3 or TRBV12-4 to TRBJ2-7; the D is unclear. The CDR3 has 12 residues. V lost 6 bases and J 4 bases, leaving 10 bases between the germline ends.

This clonotype was seen more than once but under ten times. This chain connects TRBV7-9 to TRBJ2-5; 9 positions agree with TRBD1. V lost 4 bases and J lost 5; bases outside the gene matches: 11. The CDR3 totals 16 residues. CDR1 is SEHNR and CDR2 is FQNEAQ in the germline V gene (reference sequence). CDR3 sequence: CASSSPDRGEEETQYF. DNA for the CDR3: TGTGCCAGCAGCTCCCCTGACAGGGGGGAGGAGGAGACCCAGTACTTC.

This chain joins TRBV9 and TRBJ2-3, with D possibly being TRBD2 (6 bases). The CDR3 is made up of 14 amino acids. The V end lost 0 bases, the J end lost 2 bases, and 7 bases lay between the germline ends. The germline CDR1 and CDR2 sequences are SGDLS and YYNGEE. The CDR3, as DNA: TGTGCCAGCAGCGTAGCGGGGGTCACAGATACGCAGTATTTT. Amino acid sequence: CASSVAGVTDTQYF.

This clonotype was found a few times. CDR3 sequence (DNA): TGTGCCAGCAGCTTCCTCAGCACTGACGGGGCCCTCGAGTATTTT. This sequence encodes CASSFLSTDGALEYF. The chain is built from TRBV11-2 and TRBJ2-3; perhaps D is TRBD1 or TRBD2 (5 bases each). Trimming took off 3 bases at V and 13 bases at J, with 23 bases between the two ends. Germline CDR1 SGHAT, CDR2 FQNNGV. The length of the CDR3 is 15 residues.

The chain recombines TRBV6-1 with TRBJ1-6; D might be TRBD1 (6 bases). This CDR3 spans 17 amino acids. Trimming removed 2 bases from V and 7 bases from J, with 18 bases in between. Germline values: CDR1 MNHNS, CDR2 SASEGT. This chain's CDR3 is CASSETIGGGGNSPLHF. The CDR3 bases are TGTGCCAGCAGTGAAACAATTGGCGGGGGCGGCAATTCACCCCTCCACTTT.

In nucleotides, the CDR3 is TGTGCCAGCAGACTCTTAGGGGGGAGTACTGAAGCTTTCTTT. Translating it yields CASRLLGGSTEAFF. The rearrangement links TRBV27 to TRBJ1-1, with D tentatively TRBD1 (6 bases). V was trimmed by 6 bases and J by 5 bases, leaving 16 bases between them. Germline CDR1 and CDR2: MNHEY and SMNVEV (reference sequence). The CDR3 extends over 14 amino acids.

The sample holds a few counts of this clonotype. This sequence joins TRBV4-1 and TRBJ1-2, with D maybe TRBD1 (6 bases). Germline V gene lookup returns CDR1 MGHRA and CDR2 YSYEKL. With 1 base removed from V and 8 bases from J, the gap between germline ends came to 23 bases. CDR3 length: 17 amino acids. As DNA, the CDR3 is TGCGCCAGCAGCCAAGTACCCAGGGGAAACTCGGCGCTCGGCTACACCTTC. Its translation is CASSQVPRGNSALGYTF.

This clonotype has just a few counts. This sequence joins TRBV2 and TRBJ2-5; 14 nucleotides match TRBD2. The ends lost 6 bases at V and 3 bases at J; junction bases unmatched: 9. This CDR3 is 17 amino acids long. Germline assignment: CDR1 SNHLY and CDR2 FYNNEI. The CDR3 spells CASSELTSGGAEETQYF. Here the CDR3 DNA reads TGTGCCAGCAGCGAATTGACTAGCGGGGGGGCAGAAGAGACCCAGTACTTC.

There are a few counts of this clonotype. J is TRBJ2-3 and V is TRBV27; D is unresolved. V lost 3 bases, J lost 2 bases, and 12 bases lay in between. The CDR3 sequence is 15 residues long. Germline-derived CDR1 and CDR2 are MNHEY and SMNVEV (reference sequence). DNA for the CDR3: TGTGCCAGCAGTTTTTCCCCTGGAGACACAGATACGCAGTATTTT. Translation: CASSFSPGDTDTQYF.

The CDR3 DNA follows: TGTGCCATCGGGAAACAGGGGGGGGAAGACACCTTC. Residues: CAIGKQGGEDTF. This chain joins TRBV10-3 and TRBJ1-2; TRBD1 agrees at 8 bases. Germline V lookup: CDR1 ENHRY, CDR2 SYGVKD. The CDR3 extends over 12 amino acids. The V and J ends lost 8 bases and 12 bases, in that order; junction bases with no gene match: 11.

The V gene is TRBV3-1, the J gene TRBJ2-2; TRBD1 matches 8 bases. V lost 4 bases and J lost 6; bases outside the gene matches: 10. The CDR3 covers 16 residues. From germline, CDR1 is LGHDT and CDR2 YNNKEL (reference sequence). The DNA of the CDR3 is TGTGCCAGCAGCCCGATTGAAGGACAGGGCCCCGGGGAGCTGTTTTTT. Translated, it gives CASSPIEGQGPGELFF. The whole variable domain, remainder taken from reference TRBV3-1 and TRBJ2-2, is DTAVSQTPKYLVTQMGNDKSIKCEQNLGHDTMYWYKQDSKKFLKIMFSYNNKELIINETVPNRFSPKSPDKAHLNLHINSLELGDSAVYFCASSPIEGQGPGELFFGEGSRLTVL.

V usage is TRBV7-2 and J usage is TRBJ2-3; D tentatively reads TRBD1 or TRBD2 (5 bases each). There are 16 residues in the CDR3. Germline V gene data show CDR1 as SGHTA and CDR2 as FQGNSA. V lost 1 base to trimming and J lost 2 bases, with 13 bases between them. CDR3 bases: TGTGCCAGCAGCTTAGTGGGGAGAGGGACCACAGATACGCAGTATTTT. Translated: CASSLVGRGTTDTQYF.

This clonotype was seen only once. The rearrangement joins TRBV9 to TRBJ1-2; 7 nucleotides match TRBD1. The CDR3 extends over 12 amino acids. The V segment lost 3 bases and the J segment 8 bases; nucleotides outside the gene matches: 4. Germline CDR1 and CDR2: SGDLS and YYNGEE. The CDR3 spells CASSAGGDGYTF. The CDR3 bases are TGTGCCAGCAGCGCAGGGGGGGACGGCTACACCTTC.

The CDR3 sequence is CAIGAQSSYEQYF. The CDR3 nucleotides read TGTGCCATAGGGGCCCAGAGCTCCTACGAGCAGTACTTC. The genes are TRBV10-3 and TRBJ2-7; weak D call: TRBD1 (5 bases). V lost 9 bases and J lost 0, with 12 bases in between. CDR1 is ENHRY and CDR2 is SYGVKD in the germline V gene. The CDR3 runs 13 residues.

This clonotype was seen only a few times. The chain carries TRBV15 and TRBJ1-4; no definite D call. The CDR3 has 14 amino acids. CDR1 is LNHNV, CDR2 YYDKDF, per germline (reference sequence). V was clipped by 0 bases and J by 8 bases, with 10 bases between them. CDR3 nucleotides: TGTGCCACCAGCAGAGATGACATGAGAGAAAAACTGTTTTTT. This gives the protein CATSRDDMREKLFF.

There are a few counts of this clonotype. The chain uses TRBV4-2 and TRBJ2-7, with 10 positions matching TRBD2. The CDR3 consists of 16 residues. CDR1 and CDR2 (germline): LGHNA, YNFKEQ. V shed 0 bases and J 2 bases; nucleotides not matched to a gene: 4. The CDR3 protein is CASSQEGLAGAYEQYF. The DNA for the CDR3 is TGTGCCAGCAGCCAAGAAGGTCTAGCGGGGGCCTACGAGCAGTACTTC.

CDR3 sequence reads: CASGDSVNQPQHF. Here the CDR3 DNA reads TGTGCCAGCGGTGACAGCGTCAATCAGCCCCAGCATTTT. The V call is TRBV7-9, the J call TRBJ1-5; D is possibly TRBD1 (5 bases). The germline V gene has CDR1 SEHNR and CDR2 FQNEAQ (reference sequence). CDR3 length: 13 amino acids. V was shortened by 8 bases and J by 3 bases, with 11 bases between the two germline ends.

This clonotype occurred many times. This chain uses TRBV12-3 or TRBV12-4 with TRBJ2-1, with D perhaps TRBD1 (7 bases). This CDR3 is built from 21 residues. The ends were cut back, 2 bases at V and 0 bases at J, with 26 bases in the middle. CDR3 amino acids: CASSLRQAGGLPISSYNEQFF. The CDR3 nucleotides are TGTGCCAGCAGTTTAAGGCAGGCAGGGGGACTCCCTATTAGCTCCTACAATGAGCAGTTCTTC.

This clonotype was seen ten or more times. The chain has TRBV29-1 and TRBJ1-2; D is undetermined. This CDR3 has 15 amino acids. From germline, CDR1 is SQVTM and CDR2 ANQGSEA. Trimming stripped 5 bases from V and 5 bases from J, with 21 bases between. CDR3 sequence (DNA): TGCAGCGTTAAATTCCAGAAGCCCCCTCAATATGGCTACACCTTC. Its protein product is CSVKFQKPPQYGYTF.